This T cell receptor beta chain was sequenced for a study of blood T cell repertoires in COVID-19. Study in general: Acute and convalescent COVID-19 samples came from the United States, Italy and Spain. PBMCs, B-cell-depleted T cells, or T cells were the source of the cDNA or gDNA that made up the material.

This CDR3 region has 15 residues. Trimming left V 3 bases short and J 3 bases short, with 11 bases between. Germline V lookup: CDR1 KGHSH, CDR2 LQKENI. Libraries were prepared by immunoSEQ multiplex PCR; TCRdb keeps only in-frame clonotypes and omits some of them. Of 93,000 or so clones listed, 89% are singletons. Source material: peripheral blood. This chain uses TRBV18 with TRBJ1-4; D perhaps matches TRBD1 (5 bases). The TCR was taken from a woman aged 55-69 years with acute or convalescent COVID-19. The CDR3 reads CASSPISGANEKLFF. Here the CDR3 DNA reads TGTGCCAGCTCACCTATTTCGGGGGCTAATGAAAAACTGTTTTTT.